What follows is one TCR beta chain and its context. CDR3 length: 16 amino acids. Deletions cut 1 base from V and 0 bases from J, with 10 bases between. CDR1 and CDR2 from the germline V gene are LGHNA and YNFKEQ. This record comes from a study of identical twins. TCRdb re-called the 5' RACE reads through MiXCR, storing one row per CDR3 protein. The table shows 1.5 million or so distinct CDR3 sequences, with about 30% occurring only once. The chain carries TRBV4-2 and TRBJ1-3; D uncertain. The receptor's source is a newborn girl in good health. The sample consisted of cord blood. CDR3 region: CASSQASGTSGNTIYF. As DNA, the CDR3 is TGTGCCAGCAGCCAAGCTTCGGGAACCTCTGGAAACACCATATATTTT.